This T cell receptor beta chain was captured in a study of cytomegalovirus exposure and HLA in healthy donors. Of note for this clone: Its target is not known.

CDR3 size: 14 residues. Germline CDR1 reads SGHRS; CDR2 reads YFSETQ. V lost 5 bases, J lost 7 bases, and 15 bases lay in between. With 60 Vbeta and 13 Jbeta primers, the PCR was carried out. Clones were read by immunoSEQ multiplex PCR, and TCRdb kept only the in-frame ones, dropping some. The sample consists of around 150,000 clones, approximately 80% of them appearing once. Regarding the study as a whole: With high specificity and sensitivity, the classifier reportedly diagnosed cytomegalovirus status.

Sequencing used PBMCs. This chain uses TRBV5-1 with TRBJ2-2; D is uncertain. The sequence came from a woman aged 40 to 50 in good health and CMV-seropositive. The DNA of the CDR3 is TGCGCCAGCAGTACCGAGGCCCTGGTCGGGGAGCTGTTTTTT. Translated: CASSTEALVGELFF. The full variable domain, in which reference TRBV5-1 and TRBJ2-2 provide the parts outside the CDR3, is KAGVTQTPRYLIKTRGQQVTLSCSPISGHRSVSWYQQTPGQGLQFLFEYFSETQRNKGNFPGRFSGRQFSNSRSEMNVSTLELGDSALYLCASSTEALVGELFFGEGSRLTVL.